This passage covers 25 T cell receptor beta chains from one sample sequenced in a study of radiotherapy plus CTLA-4 blockade in lung cancer. The protocol was immunoSEQ multiplex PCR, while the TCRdb copy is restricted to in-frame clones and leaves out a portion. The data show more than 90,000 clones, 82% seen once. This material consisted of peripheral blood, taken from a patient treated with radiotherapy plus ipilimumab. Receptors were obtained from a human donor with non-small cell lung cancer that progressed on radiotherapy plus ipilimumab.

The V gene is TRBV27, the J gene TRBJ2-1; unclear D gene. The germline gives CDR1 MNHEY, CDR2 SMNVEV (reference sequence). The CDR3 has 14 residues. Trimming cost V 2 bases and J 5 bases, with 10 bases left between them. For the CDR3, the DNA is TGTGCCAGCAGTTTAGGTCTCTCTCACAATGAGCAGTTCTTC. This gives the protein CASSLGLSHNEQFF.

This chain links TRBV2 with TRBJ2-2, with D maybe TRBD2 (6 bases). From germline, CDR1 is SNHLY and CDR2 FYNNEI. V shed 6 bases and J shed 6 bases, with 11 bases lying between them. The CDR3 consists of 13 residues. The chain's CDR3 is CASSRDSPGELFF. The CDR3 DNA is TGTGCCAGCAGCCGGGACTCCCCCGGGGAGCTGTTTTTT.

The chain uses TRBV19 and TRBJ1-1, with a weak D call TRBD1 (5 bases). The germline V gene has CDR1 LNHDA and CDR2 SQIVND (reference sequence). V lost 3 bases, J lost 0 bases, and 11 bases lay in between. The CDR3 runs 15 residues. The CDR3 sequence: CASSMAGTVNTEAFF. DNA of the CDR3: TGTGCCAGTAGTATGGCCGGGACGGTGAACACTGAAGCTTTCTTT.

This clone occurred many times. CDR3 amino acids: CASSQEPGLASYEQYF. In DNA form, the CDR3 reads TGTGCCAGCAGCCAGGAACCGGGACTAGCTTCGTACGAGCAGTACTTC. The chain couples TRBV28 to TRBJ2-7; 9 nucleotides match TRBD2. Germline values: CDR1 MDHEN, CDR2 SYDVKM. V lost 6 bases, J lost 4 bases, and 13 bases stayed unmatched. The CDR3 runs to 16 residues.

The V gene is TRBV28, the J gene TRBJ2-5, with D unclear. Trimming took off 7 bases at V and 5 bases at J, with 14 bases between the two ends. The CDR3 sequence is 13 residues long. Germline V gives CDR1 MDHEN, CDR2 SYDVKM. This chain's CDR3 is CASIGRPAETQYF. DNA of the CDR3: TGTGCCAGCATCGGCAGGCCGGCGGAGACCCAGTACTTC.

This chain links TRBV5-6 with TRBJ2-5; TRBD1 might be the D (6 bases). V lost 0 bases and J 5 bases, leaving 17 bases between the germline ends. This CDR3 has 16 amino acids. Germline CDR1 reads SGHDT; CDR2 reads YYEEEE. Here the CDR3 DNA reads TGTGCCAGCAGCTTGGAAGGGCCAGGGGCTGGGGAGACCCAGTACTTC. Protein: CASSLEGPGAGETQYF. Full variable domain (rest looked up from reference TRBV5-6 and TRBJ2-5): DAGVTQSPTHLIKTRGQQVTLRCSPKSGHDTVSWYQQALGQGPQFIFQYYEEEERQRGNFPDRFSGHQFPNYSSELNVNALLLGDSALYLCASSLEGPGAGETQYFGPGTRLLVL.

The chain has TRBV6-1 and TRBJ2-3; D not certain. Trimming took 2 bases from V and 6 from J, leaving 12 bases between them. This CDR3 is 14 amino acids long. Germline loops: CDR1 MNHNS, CDR2 SASEGT. CDR3 in amino acids: CASSESVPWDTQYF. The CDR3 DNA is TGTGCCAGCAGTGAAAGCGTCCCCTGGGATACGCAGTATTTT.

This chain joins TRBV29-1 and TRBJ2-1, with 7 bases that match TRBD2. The germline CDR1 and CDR2 sequences are SQVTM and ANQGSEA. The CDR3 is 15 residues long. The ends lost 4 bases at V and 5 bases at J; junction bases unmatched: 11. CDR3 bases: TGCAGCGTTGTGGGAGCGGGATATCGGGACAATGAGCAGTTCTTC. Encoded protein: CSVVGAGYRDNEQFF.

The J gene is TRBJ1-1, the V gene TRBV7-9; D possibly corresponds to TRBD1 (5 bases). This CDR3 spans 14 amino acids. Trimming took 4 bases from V and 1 from J, leaving 10 bases between them. The germline gives CDR1 SEHNR, CDR2 FQNEAQ (reference sequence). The CDR3 spells CASSSTVRNTEAFF. CDR3 nucleotides: TGTGCCAGCAGCTCGACAGTACGGAACACTGAAGCTTTCTTT.

This chain joins TRBV11-2 and TRBJ2-3, with 12 bases matching TRBD2. Per the germline V gene, CDR1 is SGHAT and CDR2 is FQNNGV. The V segment lost 6 bases and the J segment 2 bases; nucleotides outside the gene matches: 6. CDR3 length: 16 residues. CDR3 bases: TGTGCCAGCAGAAGACTAGCGGGAGCAGTCACAGATACGCAGTATTTT. Translated, it gives CASRRLAGAVTDTQYF. Combining the CDR3 with reference TRBV11-2 and TRBJ2-3 gives the whole variable domain EAGVAQSPRYKIIEKRQSVAFWCNPISGHATLYWYQQILGQGPKLLIQFQNNGVVDDSQLPKDRFSAERLKGVDSTLKIQPAKLEDSAVYLCASRRLAGAVTDTQYFGPGTRLTVL.

The V gene is TRBV5-1, the J gene TRBJ1-1, with D uncertain. V lost 7 bases, J lost 6 bases, and 10 bases lay in between. Germline values: CDR1 SGHRS, CDR2 YFSETQ. There are 11 residues in the CDR3. CDR3 DNA sequence: TGCGCCAGCGGTAACGGAGCTGAAGCTTTCTTT. This gives the protein CASGNGAEAFF.

This chain uses TRBV28 with TRBJ2-1; no firm D call. Germline V gene lookup returns CDR1 MDHEN and CDR2 SYDVKM. This CDR3 spans 15 amino acids. Trimming cost V 5 bases and J 7 bases, with 18 bases left between them. The CDR3 DNA sequence: TGTGCCAGCAGTACAGCCGGGTTAAACCTTAATGAGCAGTTCTTC. It yields the protein CASSTAGLNLNEQFF.

This chain connects TRBV6-5 to TRBJ1-2; 7 nucleotides match TRBD1. After removal of 2 bases from V and 4 bases from J, the junction contained 7 bases not matched to a gene. Germline CDR1 MNHEY, CDR2 SVGAGI. This CDR3 has 15 amino acids. The CDR3 DNA reads TGTGCCAGCAGTTACCCGACAGGGATTGGCTATGGCTACACCTTC. This encodes CASSYPTGIGYGYTF.

This chain links TRBV6-1 with TRBJ1-5; D uncertain. CDR3 size: 14 residues. V gave up 4 bases and J gave up 4 bases, with 11 bases separating them. Germline values: CDR1 MNHNS, CDR2 SASEGT. CDR3 residues: CASSVSGRNQPQHF. In DNA, the CDR3 is TGTGCCAGCAGTGTTAGTGGACGAAATCAGCCCCAGCATTTT.

The chain has TRBV28 and TRBJ1-1, with 9 nucleotides matching TRBD1. CDR3 length: 14 residues. The V and J ends lost 5 bases and 5 bases, in that order; junction bases with no gene match: 6. CDR1 is MDHEN, CDR2 SYDVKM, per germline. In DNA form, the CDR3 reads TGTGCCAGCAGTCAAAACAGGGGGCGTACTGAAGCTTTCTTT. This encodes CASSQNRGRTEAFF.

This clone was seen only once. The gene calls are TRBV28 and TRBJ2-7, with TRBD2 matching 10 bases. This CDR3 is 15 amino acids long. CDR1 is MDHEN and CDR2 is SYDVKM in the germline V gene. The V gene end was trimmed by 2 bases and the J gene end by 1 base; junction bases not matched to a gene: 2. This chain's CDR3 is CASSLIAGGSYEQYF. The CDR3 nucleotides are TGTGCCAGCAGTTTAATAGCGGGAGGTTCCTACGAGCAGTACTTC.

This clone has just a few counts. The chain links TRBV10-1 to TRBJ2-2, with 9 bases matching TRBD2. Germline trimming cut 6 bases from V and 3 bases from J; bases unmatched to any gene: 5. Per germline, CDR1 WNHNN and CDR2 SYGVQD (reference sequence). There are 15 residues in the CDR3. CDR3 bases: TGCGCCAGCAGCGGCGGGACTAGCTACACCGGGGAGCTGTTTTTT. Residues: CASSGGTSYTGELFF.

The gene calls are TRBV7-3 and TRBJ2-1, with D maybe TRBD1 (5 bases). This CDR3 comprises 15 residues. V was cut by 2 bases and J by 10 bases, with 18 bases left in between. CDR1 is SGHTA and CDR2 is FQGTGA in the germline V gene. CDR3 protein: CASSLGPQGVREQFF. In DNA, the CDR3 is TGTGCCAGCAGCTTAGGTCCCCAAGGGGTAAGGGAGCAGTTCTTC.

V and J are TRBV18 and TRBJ1-1; D is unresolved. V was shortened by 8 bases and J by 0 bases, with 7 bases between the two germline ends. This CDR3 comprises 12 residues. CDR1 and CDR2 from the germline V gene are KGHSH and LQKENI. The CDR3 region has the DNA TGTGCCAGCACGACGGTGAACACTGAAGCTTTCTTT. Its protein product is CASTTVNTEAFF.

This chain connects TRBV7-2 to TRBJ2-2; D remains unclear. Germline assignment: CDR1 SGHTA and CDR2 FQGNSA. V dropped 6 bases and J dropped 4 bases, with 6 bases sitting between them. The CDR3 is made up of 12 amino acids. The CDR3 spells CASRTLTGELFF. The CDR3 coding sequence is TGTGCCAGCAGAACCCTCACCGGGGAGCTGTTTTTT.

The J gene is TRBJ2-3, the V gene TRBV5-5, with D perhaps TRBD1 (6 bases). Germline V lookup: CDR1 SGHKS, CDR2 YYEKEE (reference sequence). Trimming removed 3 bases at V and 2 bases at J, with 16 bases between. CDR3 length: 16 amino acids. In DNA form, the CDR3 reads TGTGCCAGCAGCTCGATCGGGACACATGACACAGATACGCAGTATTTT. Translating it yields CASSSIGTHDTDTQYF.

This chain uses TRBV7-9 with TRBJ1-4, with a weak D call TRBD1 (6 bases). V lost 7 bases, J lost 4 bases, and 16 bases lay in between. Germline CDR1 and CDR2: SEHNR and FQNEAQ (reference sequence). The CDR3 sequence is 15 residues long. CDR3 amino acids: CASNPLGQNNEKLFF. DNA for the CDR3: TGTGCCAGCAACCCCTTGGGACAAAATAATGAAAAACTGTTTTTT.

In the case of this clone: One end of the junction does not line up with germline, which may come from a read error. The V call is TRBV7-8, the J call TRBJ1-3; D gene uncertain. Per germline, CDR1 SGHVS and CDR2 FQNEAQ. The CDR3 extends over 14 amino acids. CDR3 residues: CASNLSVSGNTIYF. The CDR3 region has the DNA TGTGCCAGCAACTTATCAGTCTCTGGAAACACCATATATTTT.

The V gene is TRBV15, the J gene TRBJ1-5; D is uncertain. The CDR3 is 13 amino acids. V shed 5 bases and J shed 5 bases, with 10 bases lying between them. From germline, CDR1 is LNHNV and CDR2 YYDKDF (reference sequence). The CDR3 here is CATSLSAYQPQHF. The CDR3 bases are TGTGCCACCAGCCTATCGGCCTATCAGCCCCAGCATTTT.

The chain couples TRBV29-1 to TRBJ2-7, with D tentatively TRBD1 (5 bases). Trimming cost V 5 bases and J 1 base, with 9 bases left between them. The germline V gene has CDR1 SQVTM and CDR2 ANQGSEA. The CDR3 length is 12 residues. CDR3 sequence: CSVRTLSYEQYF. As DNA, the CDR3 is TGCAGCGTTAGGACACTATCCTACGAGCAGTACTTC.